One and the same sample provided the 10 T cell receptor beta chains below, sequenced in a study of breast tumors, draining lymph nodes, adjacent tissues. MiXCR, run by TCRdb on the multiplex PCR reads, gives a single entry per CDR3 protein. The sample holds about 180,000 distinct CDR3 sequences, 30% to 35% seen once. Axillary draining lymph nodes of breast cancer patients supplied the node samples. Sequencing was carried out using axillary lymph node tissue. The receptors stem from a female donor with breast cancer. Some clones in this sample may be carry-over from other donors' samples.

This rearrangement joins TRBV12-3 or TRBV12-4 to TRBJ1-3; no clear D. The V end lost 6 bases, the J end lost 8 bases, and 5 bases lay between the germline ends. The CDR3 spans 10 residues. This chain's CDR3 is CASRRDTIYF. The DNA for the CDR3 is TGTGCCAGCAGGCGAGACACCATATATTTT.

Notes on this clonotype: A read error may explain this, as a much larger clone is one base away. This chain uses TRBV6-5 with TRBJ2-5, with D perhaps matching TRBD2 (6 bases). The V end lost 5 bases, the J end lost 7 bases, and 20 bases lay between the germline ends. Germline CDR1 reads MNHEY; CDR2 reads SVGAGI. CDR3 length equals 15 residues. The CDR3 loop is CASSRGSAGPGTQYF. CDR3 coding DNA: TGTGCCAGCAGTCGGGGTAGCGCGGGACCCGGGACCCAGTACTTC.

This clonotype was seen many times. The chain joins TRBV7-6 to TRBJ2-7; 9 nucleotides agree with TRBD1. CDR1 SGHVS and CDR2 FNYEAQ come from the germline V gene. V trimming: 5 bases; J trimming: 5 bases; junction bases outside the gene matches: 7. This CDR3 comprises 14 residues. In DNA, the CDR3 is TGTGCCAGCAGCCCCACACAGGGGGCGGACGAGCAGTACTTC. Translating it yields CASSPTQGADEQYF.

The rearrangement joins TRBV7-9 to TRBJ2-2; no clear D gene. The CDR3 extends over 14 amino acids. Germline V gene data show CDR1 as SEHNR and CDR2 as FQNEAQ (reference sequence). Trimming removed 1 base from V and 1 base from J, with 4 bases in between. The CDR3 coding sequence is TGTGCCAGCAGCTTAGACGGGAACACCGGGGAGCTGTTTTTT. Translation gives CASSLDGNTGELFF.

This chain joins TRBV7-2 and TRBJ1-2, with D perhaps matching TRBD1 (6 bases). The CDR3 covers 15 residues. CDR1 is SGHTA and CDR2 is FQGNSA in the germline V gene. Trimming shortened V by 6 bases and J by 4 bases, and 18 bases separated the two germline ends. The CDR3 loop is CASSSFLGGPYGYTF. CDR3 nucleotide sequence: TGTGCCAGCAGTTCGTTCCTCGGGGGGCCCTATGGCTACACCTTC.

This clonotype was recorded many times. This chain connects TRBV19 to TRBJ2-7; tentative D call: TRBD2 (7 bases). Germline lookup yields CDR1 LNHDA and CDR2 SQIVND (reference sequence). The CDR3 extends over 17 amino acids. V gave up 5 bases and J gave up 1 base, with 21 bases separating them. The CDR3 DNA reads TGTGCCAGTAGTTCCCGGGACACGGGAGGTCTATCCTACGAGCAGTACTTC. Translation gives CASSSRDTGGLSYEQYF. The whole variable domain, remainder taken from reference TRBV19 and TRBJ2-7, is DGGITQSPKYLFRKEGQNVTLSCEQNLNHDAMYWYRQDPGQGLRLIYYSQIVNDFQKGDIAEGYSVSREKKESFPLTVTSAQKNPTAFYLCASSSRDTGGLSYEQYFGPGTRLTVT.

This clonotype showed up just a few times. The rearrangement uses TRBV3-1 and TRBJ1-2; no definite D call. CDR1 LGHDT and CDR2 YNNKEL come from the germline V gene (reference sequence). The CDR3 consists of 16 residues. V shed 0 bases and J shed 0 bases, with 11 bases lying between them. The CDR3 nucleotides are TGTGCCAGCAGCCAAGATTCGGCGGTAGCTAACTATGGCTACACCTTC. Translation gives CASSQDSAVANYGYTF.

In its sample, this clonotype was seen many times. A much more abundant neighbour one base away suggests this may be a read error. The CDR3 region has the DNA TGCGCCAGCAGCCTATGGACTAGGGGCACAGATACGCAGTATTTT. Protein sequence: CASSLWTRGTDTQYF. This chain connects TRBV5-1 to TRBJ2-3, with 7 bases that match TRBD2. V lost 4 bases and J lost 1; bases outside the gene matches: 6. The germline V gene has CDR1 SGHRS and CDR2 YFSETQ. This CDR3 is built from 15 residues. The entire variable domain, with the rest obtained from reference TRBV5-1 and TRBJ2-3, is as follows: KAGVTQTPRYLIKTRGQQVTLSCSPISGHRSVSWYQQTPGQGLQFLFEYFSETQRNKGNFPGRFSGRQFSNSRSEMNVSTLELGDSALYLCASSLWTRGTDTQYFGPGTRLTVL.

J is TRBJ2-3 and V is TRBV20-1; TRBD2 is a possible D gene (6 bases). This CDR3 contains 12 residues. V was shortened by 2 bases and J by 9 bases, with 12 bases between the two germline ends. Germline V gene lookup returns CDR1 DFQATT and CDR2 SNEGSKA (reference sequence). The CDR3 protein is CSARPKGGTQYF. CDR3 nucleotides: TGCAGTGCTAGACCGAAGGGAGGAACGCAGTATTTT.

This clonotype has at least ten counts. The chain joins TRBV5-5 to TRBJ1-2, with D hard to call. CDR3 length: 11 amino acids. Looked up from germline, CDR1 is SGHKS and CDR2 is YYEKEE (reference sequence). The V gene lost 0 bases and the J gene lost 8 bases, with 5 bases spanning the gap. The CDR3 here is CASSLDMGYTF. In DNA, the CDR3 is TGTGCCAGCAGCTTGGATATGGGCTACACCTTC.